This T cell receptor (beta chain) was sequenced for a study of cytomegalovirus exposure and HLA in healthy donors. The study, taken as a whole, reports: Rare TCR sequences predominated, though certain public TCRs were found in many donors. The tendency of first-cohort TCR clusters to co-occur in the 120 or so validation repertoires was the finding of a later analysis.

Method: immunoSEQ multiplex PCR; TCRdb's copy keeps in-frame clones and lacks some. The data hold about 220,000 clones, with 80% to 85% observed a single time. Germline V gene lookup returns CDR1 MDHEN and CDR2 SYDVKM. This CDR3 has 14 residues. Trimming removed 2 bases from V and 2 bases from J, with 7 bases in between. A word on this clone: The target antigen is unknown.

This chain connects TRBV28 to TRBJ1-5; D not certain. This TCR was sampled from a woman in her twenties or thirties in good health and CMV-seropositive. Sequencing was carried out using PBMCs. CDR3: CASSLAQRNQPQHF. The CDR3 coding sequence is TGTGCCAGCAGTTTAGCACAGCGCAATCAGCCCCAGCATTTT. The full variable domain, in which reference TRBV28 and TRBJ1-5 provide the parts outside the CDR3, is DVKVTQSSRYLVKRTGEKVFLECVQDMDHENMFWYRQDPGLGLRLIYFSYDVKMKEKGDIPEGYSVSREKKERFSLILESASTNQTSMYLCASSLAQRNQPQHFGDGTRLSIL.